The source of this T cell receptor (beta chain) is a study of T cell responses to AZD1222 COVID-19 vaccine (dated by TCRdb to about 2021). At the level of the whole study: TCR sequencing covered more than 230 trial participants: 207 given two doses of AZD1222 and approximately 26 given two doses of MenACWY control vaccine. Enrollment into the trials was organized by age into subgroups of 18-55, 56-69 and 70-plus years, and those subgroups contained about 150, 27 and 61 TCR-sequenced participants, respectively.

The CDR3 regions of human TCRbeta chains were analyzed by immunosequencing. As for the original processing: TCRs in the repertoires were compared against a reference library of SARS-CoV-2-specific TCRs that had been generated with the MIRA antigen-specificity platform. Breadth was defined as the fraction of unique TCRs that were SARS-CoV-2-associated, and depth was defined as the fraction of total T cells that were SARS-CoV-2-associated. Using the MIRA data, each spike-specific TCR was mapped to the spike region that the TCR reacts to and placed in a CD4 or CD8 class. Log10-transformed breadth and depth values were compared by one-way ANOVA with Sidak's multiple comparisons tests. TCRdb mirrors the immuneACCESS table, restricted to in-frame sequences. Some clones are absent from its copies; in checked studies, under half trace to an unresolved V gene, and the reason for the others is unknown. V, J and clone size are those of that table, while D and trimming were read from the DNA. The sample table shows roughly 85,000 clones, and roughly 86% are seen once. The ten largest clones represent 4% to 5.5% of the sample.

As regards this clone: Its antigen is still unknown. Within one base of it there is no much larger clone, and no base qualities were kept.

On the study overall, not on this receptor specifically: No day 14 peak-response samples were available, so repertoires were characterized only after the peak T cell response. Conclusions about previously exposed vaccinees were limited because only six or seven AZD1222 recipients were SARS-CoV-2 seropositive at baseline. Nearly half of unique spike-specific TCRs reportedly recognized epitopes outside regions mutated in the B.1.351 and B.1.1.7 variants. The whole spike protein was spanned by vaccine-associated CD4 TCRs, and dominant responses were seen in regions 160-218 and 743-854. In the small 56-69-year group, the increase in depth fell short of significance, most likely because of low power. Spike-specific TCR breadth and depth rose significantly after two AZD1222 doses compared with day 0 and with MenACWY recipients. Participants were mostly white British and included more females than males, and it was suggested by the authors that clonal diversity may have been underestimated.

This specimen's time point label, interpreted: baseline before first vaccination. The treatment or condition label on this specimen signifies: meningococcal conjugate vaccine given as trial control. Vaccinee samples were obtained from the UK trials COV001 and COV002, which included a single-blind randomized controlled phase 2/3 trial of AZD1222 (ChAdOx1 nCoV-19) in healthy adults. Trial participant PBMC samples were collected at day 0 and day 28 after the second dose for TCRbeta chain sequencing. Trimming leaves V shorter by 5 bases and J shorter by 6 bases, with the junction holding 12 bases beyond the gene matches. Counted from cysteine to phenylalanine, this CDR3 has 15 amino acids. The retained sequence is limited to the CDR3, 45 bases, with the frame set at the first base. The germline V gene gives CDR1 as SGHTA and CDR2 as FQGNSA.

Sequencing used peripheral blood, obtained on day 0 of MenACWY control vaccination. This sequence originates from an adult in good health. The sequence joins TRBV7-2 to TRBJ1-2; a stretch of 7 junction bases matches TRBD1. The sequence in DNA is TGTGCCAGCAGCCCCGCAGGGGGTTTGATGAATGGCTACACCTTC. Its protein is CASSPAGGLMNGYTF.